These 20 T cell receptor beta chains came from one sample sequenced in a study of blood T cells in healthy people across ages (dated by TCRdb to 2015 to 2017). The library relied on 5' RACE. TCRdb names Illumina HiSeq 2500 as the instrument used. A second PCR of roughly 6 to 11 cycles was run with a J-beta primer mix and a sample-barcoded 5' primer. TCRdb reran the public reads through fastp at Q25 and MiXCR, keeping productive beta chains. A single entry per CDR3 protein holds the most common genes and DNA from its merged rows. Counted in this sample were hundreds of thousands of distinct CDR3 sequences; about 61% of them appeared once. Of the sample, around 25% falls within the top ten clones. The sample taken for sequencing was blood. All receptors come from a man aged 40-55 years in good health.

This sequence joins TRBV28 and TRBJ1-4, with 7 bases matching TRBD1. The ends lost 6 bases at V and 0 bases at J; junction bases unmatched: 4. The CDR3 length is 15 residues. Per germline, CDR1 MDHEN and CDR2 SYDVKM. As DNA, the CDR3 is TGTGCCAGCAGAGACAGGGCAGCAACTAATGAAAAACTGTTTTTT. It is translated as CASRDRAATNEKLFF.

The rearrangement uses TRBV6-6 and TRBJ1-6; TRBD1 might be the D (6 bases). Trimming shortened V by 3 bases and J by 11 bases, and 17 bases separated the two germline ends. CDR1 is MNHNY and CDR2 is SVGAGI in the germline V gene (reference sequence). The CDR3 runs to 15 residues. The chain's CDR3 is CASSYTGQSGTPLHF. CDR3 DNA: TGTGCCAGCAGTTATACCGGACAGTCGGGAACACCCCTCCACTTT.

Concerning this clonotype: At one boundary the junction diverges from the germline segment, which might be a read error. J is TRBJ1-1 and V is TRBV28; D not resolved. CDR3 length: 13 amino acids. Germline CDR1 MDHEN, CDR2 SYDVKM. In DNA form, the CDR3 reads TGTGCCGGCAGTCTCCCGGTTCCCCCTGAAGCTTTCTTT. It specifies CAGSLPVPPEAFF. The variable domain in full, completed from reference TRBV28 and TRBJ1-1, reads DVKVTQSSRYLVKRTGEKVFLECVQDMDHENMFWYRQDPGLGLRLIYFSYDVKMKEKGDIPEGYSVSREKKERFSLILESASTNQTSMYLCAGSLPVPPEAFFGQGTRLTVV.

The CDR3 nucleotides read TGCGCCAGCAGCCCAGAACCGGGACAGGGGACTCTGAACACTGAAGCTTTCTTT. This encodes CASSPEPGQGTLNTEAFF. The chain combines TRBV5-1 with TRBJ1-1; 10 nucleotides agree with TRBD1. The J segment lost 0 bases and the V segment lost 4 bases, leaving 12 bases of the junction unmatched. CDR1 and CDR2 from the germline V gene are SGHRS and YFSETQ. The CDR3 length is 18 residues.

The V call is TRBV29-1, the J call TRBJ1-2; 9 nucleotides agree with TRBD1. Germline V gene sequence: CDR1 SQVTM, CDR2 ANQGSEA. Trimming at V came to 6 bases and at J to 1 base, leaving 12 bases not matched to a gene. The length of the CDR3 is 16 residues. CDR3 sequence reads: CSVYGTGRSFNYGYTF. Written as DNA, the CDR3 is TGCAGCGTCTACGGGACAGGGAGGTCGTTTAACTATGGCTACACCTTC.

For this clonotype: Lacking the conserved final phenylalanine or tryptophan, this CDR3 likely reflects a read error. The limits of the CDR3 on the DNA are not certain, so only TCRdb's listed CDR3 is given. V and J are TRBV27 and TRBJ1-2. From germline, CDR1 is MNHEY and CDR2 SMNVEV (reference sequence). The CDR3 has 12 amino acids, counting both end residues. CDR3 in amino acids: CASKETGYGYTC.

The CDR3, as DNA: TGTGCCAGCAGCCAAAATCCCGGGGGCGGAGATACGCAGTATTTT. Translated, it gives CASSQNPGGGDTQYF. The chain has TRBV7-3 and TRBJ2-3; D possibly matches TRBD1 or TRBD2 (6 bases each). V was shortened by 5 bases and J by 5 bases, with 17 bases between the two germline ends. In germline, CDR1 is SGHTA, CDR2 FQGTGA. This CDR3 contains 15 residues.

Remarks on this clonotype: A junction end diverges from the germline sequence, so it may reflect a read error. CDR3 residues: CTSSLAGRINTEAFF. DNA of the CDR3: TGCACCAGCAGCTTGGCCGGACGGATCAACACTGAAGCTTTCTTT. The V call is TRBV5-1, the J call TRBJ1-1; D gene uncertain. This CDR3 has 15 amino acids. Germline V gene lookup returns CDR1 SGHRS and CDR2 YFSETQ.

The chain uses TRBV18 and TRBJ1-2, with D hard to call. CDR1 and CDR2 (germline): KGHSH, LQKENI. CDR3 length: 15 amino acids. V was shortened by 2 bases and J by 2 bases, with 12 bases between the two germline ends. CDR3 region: CASSPANSPNYGYTF. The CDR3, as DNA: TGTGCCAGCTCACCAGCCAACAGCCCGAACTATGGCTACACCTTC.

This CDR3 reads CSARRGGPKDTQYF. The DNA of the CDR3 is TGCAGTGCAAGGCGGGGGGGCCCCAAAGATACGCAGTATTTT. This chain connects TRBV20-1 to TRBJ2-3, with 9 bases fitting TRBD2. Unmatched junction bases numbered 9, after V lost 6 bases and J lost 5 bases. The CDR3 extends over 14 amino acids. From germline, CDR1 is DFQATT and CDR2 SNEGSKA (reference sequence).

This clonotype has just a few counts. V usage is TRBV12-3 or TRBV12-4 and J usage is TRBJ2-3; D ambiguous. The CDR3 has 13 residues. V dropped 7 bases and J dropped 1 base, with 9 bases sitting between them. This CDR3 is CASTQTGTDTQYF. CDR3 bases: TGTGCCAGCACCCAGACGGGCACAGATACGCAGTATTTT.

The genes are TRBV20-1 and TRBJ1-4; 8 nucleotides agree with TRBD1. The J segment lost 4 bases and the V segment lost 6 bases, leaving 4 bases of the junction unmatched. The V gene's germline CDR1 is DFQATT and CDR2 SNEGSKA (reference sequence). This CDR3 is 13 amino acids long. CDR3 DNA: TGCAGTGCCGGGGGACAGGTTAATGAAAAACTGTTTTTT. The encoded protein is CSAGGQVNEKLFF.

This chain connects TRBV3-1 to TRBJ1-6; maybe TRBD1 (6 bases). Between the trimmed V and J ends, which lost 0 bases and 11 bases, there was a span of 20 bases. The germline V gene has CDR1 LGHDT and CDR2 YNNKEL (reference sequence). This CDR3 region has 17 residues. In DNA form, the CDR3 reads TGTGCCAGCAGCCAAGATCCCCCTTCAGGGGCTTCTACACCCCTCCACTTT. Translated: CASSQDPPSGASTPLHF.

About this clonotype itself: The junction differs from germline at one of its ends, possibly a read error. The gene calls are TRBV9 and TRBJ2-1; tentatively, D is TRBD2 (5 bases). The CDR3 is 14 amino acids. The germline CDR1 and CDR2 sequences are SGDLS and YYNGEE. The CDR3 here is CASSLLEFPNGQFF. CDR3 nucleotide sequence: TGTGCCAGCAGCTTACTAGAGTTCCCGAATGGGCAGTTCTTC.

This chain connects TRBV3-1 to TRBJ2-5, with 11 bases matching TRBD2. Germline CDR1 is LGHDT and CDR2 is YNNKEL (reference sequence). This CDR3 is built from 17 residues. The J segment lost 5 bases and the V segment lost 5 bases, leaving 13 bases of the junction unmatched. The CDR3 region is CASSETSGRGRGETQYF. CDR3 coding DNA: TGTGCCAGCAGCGAAACTAGCGGGAGAGGAAGGGGGGAGACCCAGTACTTC.

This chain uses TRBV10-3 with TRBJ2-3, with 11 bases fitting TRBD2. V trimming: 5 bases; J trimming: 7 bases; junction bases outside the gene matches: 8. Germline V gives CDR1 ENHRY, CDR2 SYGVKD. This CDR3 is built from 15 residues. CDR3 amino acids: CAISPLAGGEYTQYF. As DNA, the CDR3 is TGTGCCATCAGTCCCCTAGCGGGGGGAGAGTATACGCAGTATTTT.

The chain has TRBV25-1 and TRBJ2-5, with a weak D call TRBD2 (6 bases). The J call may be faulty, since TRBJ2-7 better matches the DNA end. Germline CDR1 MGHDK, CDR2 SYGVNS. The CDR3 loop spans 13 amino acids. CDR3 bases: TGTGCCAGCAGTTCACTGACGGGGGACGAGCAGTACTTC. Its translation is CASSSLTGDEQYF.

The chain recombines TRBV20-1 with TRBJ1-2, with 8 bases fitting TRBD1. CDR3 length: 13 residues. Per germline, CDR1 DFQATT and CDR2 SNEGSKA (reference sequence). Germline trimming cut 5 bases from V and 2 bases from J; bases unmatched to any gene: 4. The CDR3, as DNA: TGCAGTGCTCCGGGACAGGACAACTATGGCTACACCTTC. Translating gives CSAPGQDNYGYTF.

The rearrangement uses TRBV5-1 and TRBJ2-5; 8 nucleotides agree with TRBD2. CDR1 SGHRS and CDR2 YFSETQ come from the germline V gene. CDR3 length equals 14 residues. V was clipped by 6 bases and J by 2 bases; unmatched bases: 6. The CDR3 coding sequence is TGCGCCAGCAAGCGGGAGTCCTATCAAGAGACCCAGTACTTC. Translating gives CASKRESYQETQYF.

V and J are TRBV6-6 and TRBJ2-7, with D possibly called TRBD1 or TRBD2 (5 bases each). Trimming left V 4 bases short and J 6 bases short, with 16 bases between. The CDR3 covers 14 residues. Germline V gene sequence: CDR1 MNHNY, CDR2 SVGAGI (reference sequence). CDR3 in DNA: TGTGCCAGCAGTTTCAGGAGCACGGGGCGCGAGCAGTACTTC. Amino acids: CASSFRSTGREQYF.